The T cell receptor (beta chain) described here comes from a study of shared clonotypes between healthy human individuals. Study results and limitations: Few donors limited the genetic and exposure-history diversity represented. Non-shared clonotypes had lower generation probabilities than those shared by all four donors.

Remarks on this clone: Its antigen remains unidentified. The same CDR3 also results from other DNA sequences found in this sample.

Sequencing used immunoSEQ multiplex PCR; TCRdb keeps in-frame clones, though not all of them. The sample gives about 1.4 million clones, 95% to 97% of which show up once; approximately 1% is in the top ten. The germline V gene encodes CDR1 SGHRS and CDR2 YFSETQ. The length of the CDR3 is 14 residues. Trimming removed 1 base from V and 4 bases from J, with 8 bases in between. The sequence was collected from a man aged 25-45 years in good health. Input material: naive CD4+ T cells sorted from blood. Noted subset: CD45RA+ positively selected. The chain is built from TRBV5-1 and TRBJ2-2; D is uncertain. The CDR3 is CASSLSSGTGELFF. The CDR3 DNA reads TGCGCCAGCAGCTTGTCGTCGGGCACCGGGGAGCTGTTTTTT.